The sample holds a few counts of the clone carrying this TCR beta chain. Antigen specificity is unknown. The CDR3 extends over 11 amino acids. Looked up from germline, CDR1 is LGHDT and CDR2 is YNNKEL (reference sequence). Trimming stripped 6 bases from V and 8 bases from J, with 8 bases between. A quantitative 5'-RACE method, one with molecular barcodes, was used to make TCR beta libraries. TCRdb itself ran the 5' RACE reads through MiXCR, one entry per CDR3 protein. The sample holds over 400,000 distinct CDR3 sequences, about 25% seen once. The data are from a study of CD8 T cells in ankylosing spondylitis. Whole-study results and caveats: As reported, disease-linked clones showed significant enrichment in matched ankylosing spondylitis synovial fluid. Disease-linked clones had a CD8+ phenotype and relatively low frequency in peripheral blood. Characteristic of ankylosing spondylitis blood, it appeared, was a TCR beta motif comprising several highly homologous variants.

Sequenced: blood, either unsorted or a sorted T cell fraction (not recorded which). The TCR originated in a male donor with ankylosing spondylitis. The J gene is TRBJ2-1, the V gene TRBV3-1, with D unclear. In DNA form, the CDR3 reads TGTGCCAGCAGGGGATACGATGAGCAGTTCTTC. Translation gives CASRGYDEQFF.